There are a few counts of the clone carrying this T cell receptor (beta chain). Each CDR3 protein is one row after TCRdb ran MiXCR on the PCR reads. The table has approximately 11,000 distinct CDR3 sequences, roughly 22% seen once. The V and J ends lost 7 bases and 2 bases, in that order; junction bases with no gene match: 11. The CDR3 runs 16 residues. CDR1 and CDR2 from the germline V gene are MNHNS and SASEGT. These data are taken from a study of immune characterization of retroperitoneal liposarcoma. The chain has TRBV6-1 and TRBJ2-5; 9 bases line up with TRBD2. The specimen was blood. This receptor was obtained from a female donor with retroperitoneal liposarcoma. CDR3 region: CASTKQLAGNQETQYF. The DNA for the CDR3 is TGTGCCAGCACCAAACAACTAGCGGGCAATCAAGAGACCCAGTACTTC.